This T cell receptor (beta chain) was found in a study of cytomegalovirus exposure and HLA in healthy donors (dated 2017 in TCRdb). Looking at the study overall: An earlier analysis of roughly 500 of the donors reported approximately 300 Gb of sequence data and 117 million unique TCR beta sequences from 150 million to 200 million T cells. About 300 gigabases of sequencing data and 70 million to 95 million unique TCR sequences made up an early release that covered approximately 700 HLA-typed donors. Of the roughly 430 genotyped donors, about 80% fell in the genetic ancestry cluster associated with self-reported Caucasian donors. The aim of the study was to test whether cataloging public T cell receptors could identify signatures of past pathogen exposure. The study profiled the T cell repertoires of some 610 subjects by immunosequencing and related them to cytomegalovirus serostatus. A separate validation cohort of 100 to 150 different subjects was used in addition to the approximately 640-subject first cohort. To predict cytomegalovirus infection status, the study combined high-throughput TCR immunosequencing, statistical association of individual TCRs with disease status, and machine learning. A later analysis re-examined previously published TCR beta repertoires from more than 650 donors and added high-resolution HLA genotyping to investigate patterns of TCR occurrence. The later analysis used no new phenotypic data to find candidate immune exposures, relying instead on TCR beta sequences and their occurrence across donors. An earlier analysis of 587 of the donors used high-throughput TCR beta sequencing to judge whether each TCR beta V gene segment behaved as functional or pseudogenic. Alongside the repertoire data, information on donor age, sex, ethnicity and CMV serostatus was compiled. A later genetic analysis took genome-wide SNP genotypes for about three fifths of the 666 donors and used that subset as a discovery cohort. Every discovery cohort repertoire had been produced on one sequencing platform. Both class I and class II loci were covered by HLA typing, at four-digit resolution. Typing coverage differed by locus: A, B, C, DRB1 and DQB1 were typed in roughly 629-640 donors, DQA1 in 522, DPA1 in 600 to 610, and DPB1 in just under 490. Roughly 5 DR-DQ haplotypes were handled as single units for association and clustering, since linkage in the cohort was strong. On average, about 200,000 unique TCR beta nucleotide sequences were sequenced per donor among a few hundred genotyped donors of the cohort, with roughly 18% of those sequences being non-productive.

The CDR3 sequence holds 15 residues, the cysteine and phenylalanine included. Only the CDR3 DNA stays, 45 bases, in frame from base 1. CDR1 and CDR2 were assigned from the germline V gene as KGHSH and LQKENI. Cut back by 3 bases and 4 bases, the V and J ends lie 15 bases apart. The cohort was made up of around 720 healthy bone marrow donors. Cohort members were all nominally healthy when sampled, although unrecorded immune exposures were likely present. The donor was CMV seropositive and belonged to the group of around 300 seropositive cohort members. A peripheral blood sample was provided by each donor, and peripheral blood mononuclear cells were used for TCR beta sequencing. Genomic DNA was extracted from the blood cell samples with the Qiagen DNeasy Blood Extraction Kit. This clone appeared a few times. Its antigen is not yet known. The record has no base qualities; no much larger clone is one base away.

Libraries were prepared through the immunoSEQ multiplex PCR assay. A mixture of 60 forward primers for TCR Vbeta segments and 13 reverse primers for TCR Jbeta segments was used in the multiplex PCR. The CDR3 region of rearranged TCR beta genes was amplified from genomic DNA by a multiplex PCR assay. Amplified TCR beta libraries were sequenced as 87-base-pair reads on the Illumina HiSeq System. Turning to the authors' computational methods: A later analysis counted about 80 million unique TCR beta chains across the 650 to 700 repertoires, and some 12 million of these chains were shared by at least two donors. Raw reads were error-corrected and collapsed into unique sequences by a nearest-neighbor algorithm in which closely related sequences were merged to remove PCR and sequencing errors. To assign V, D and J gene segments, CDR3 sequences were aligned to IMGT reference sequences. For a sequence to be retained, a match of at least six nucleotides was required to both a V gene segment and a J gene segment. Rearrangements were classified as productive when the CDR3 lacked stop codons and remained in frame with V and J, and all other rearrangements were classified as non-productive. Following IMGT convention, CDR3 was defined as the stretch from the second conserved V-encoded cysteine up to the conserved J-encoded phenylalanine. Sequences without an unambiguous match to a single V gene segment were excluded from the earlier analysis of a few hundred of the donors. An earlier analysis of a few hundred of the donors called V segments functional above 56.7% productive rearrangements and segregating when the between-donor standard deviation exceeded 5%. A statistical classification framework was built for diagnosing cytomegalovirus status from the catalog of TCR beta chain sequences. In a later analysis, TCR nucleotide sequences were compared against IMGT/GENE-DB human TR gene sequences so that V and J genes could be assigned. A later analysis assigned CDR3 sequences and most-parsimonious VDJ recombination scenarios with the TCRdist pipeline. In a later analysis, each TCR beta chain was defined by its CDR3 amino acid sequence together with its V-gene family, and reads lacking a unique V-gene family were excluded. As a way to deal with suspected cross-contamination and a sequencing artifact, a later analysis dropped hundreds of nucleotide sequences that were highly shared and had low generation probability. A later analysis calculated a clonal expansion index for each public chain from normalized within-repertoire ranks of inferred template counts. A later analysis computed generation probabilities with a VDJ recombination model fitted to out-of-frame rearrangements, and checked the results against IGoR. A later analysis scored TCR-TCR, TCR-HLA and TCR-CMV co-occurrence with hypergeometric tests, applying a repertoire-size bias correction to TCR pairs. A later analysis estimated false discovery rates by permuting HLA or CMV assignments 20 times. In a later analysis, co-occurring TCRs were grouped with DBSCAN, and TCRdist sequence similarity was added when clustering was performed within HLA-allele-positive subsets. Co-occurrence clustering excluded repertoires with fewer than 30,000 or more than 120,000 public chains, plus five with anomalous nucleotide sharing. TCRdb limited this immuneACCESS table to in-frame rearrangements with V and J called. A share of clones is missing; checked studies link under half to unresolved V genes, and the rest is unexplained. The V and J calls and clone size were taken over from that table, and D and trimming were inferred from the DNA. The sample yields roughly 150,000 clones; approximately 70% were counted once. 5% to 5.5% of the sample comes from the top ten.

What the work shows at the level of the full study, not this receptor alone: This cohort had only TCR beta chains sequenced, and the lack of alpha or paired-chain data limited which features could be detected. Most CMV-associated TCR beta chains appeared to be HLA-restricted in a later analysis, and the HLA associations seemed to be driven largely by CMV exposure. Some IMGT-functional V segments, including TRBV6-2 and TRBV6-3, could not be told apart with the 87-base-pair reads, so those segments were excluded. Presence/absence analyses assumed roughly uniform sequencing depth across donors, an assumption that may not hold. Across donors, most TCR sequences were observed very rarely, whereas some public TCRs were present in many individuals. The earlier analysis of approximately 560 of the donors excluded some 15 rarely observed V segments, including chromosome 9 orphons, because counts were too low. CMV serostatus was the only immune exposure information available for the cohort. In the study, some 160 TCR beta chains were listed as associated with cytomegalovirus. A further reported finding was that TCR beta sequences accurately predicted the HLA-A and HLA-B alleles for most subjects in the first cohort. Cytomegalovirus status was reported to be diagnosed by the classifier with high specificity and sensitivity in both the original and validation cohorts. In an earlier analysis of some 500 of the donors, most TCR beta V segments were observed in productive rearrangements about 87% or about 30% of the time, broadly matching IMGT annotations. A cluster of highly shared sequence variants was judged likely to be a technical artifact of the sequencing pipeline. In a later analysis, some 17,000 TCR beta sequences were associated with specific HLA alleles at a false discovery rate of 0.05. In a later analysis, HLA-associated TCR beta chains showed more clonal expansion and lower generation probabilities than non-associated chains that were equally common. Strong co-occurrence of HLA alleles, especially DR and DQ, made assigning TCR associations to individual alleles difficult. V-gene and J-gene trimming of TCR beta chains was associated with a missense DCLRE1C variant in a later genetic analysis, and the association was replicated in an independent cohort. Linkage disequilibrium might explain the correlated functional status among segregating V segments, but an unknown experimental factor could not be ruled out. Because HLA typing was missing for some donors at each locus, association tests included only the typed subset. It was suggested by the authors that the approach could potentially be generalized to other disease states and immunological phenotypes. In a later analysis, several top co-occurrence clusters were reported to appear linked to parvovirus B19, influenza, CMV and Epstein-Barr virus. Three of the identified cytomegalovirus-associated TCR beta chains were confirmed in vitro to be specific for cytomegalovirus antigens. In a later analysis, the rate of TCR association differed among HLA loci, with DRB1 alleles having the most associated TCRs and HLA-C alleles having the fewest. A later genetic analysis reported fewer N-insertions in productive TCRs among donors in an Asian-associated ancestry cluster than the 666-donor mean.

In this chain, TRBV18 is recombined with TRBJ1-1, and possibly TRBD1, on 5 matching bases. The sample comprised PBMCs. The source of this sequence is a woman under 30 in good health and CMV-seropositive. CDR3 sequence: CASSPIGGRVTEAFF. The DNA sequence is as follows: TGTGCCAGCTCACCCATTGGGGGGAGGGTCACTGAAGCTTTCTTT.